The 12 T cell receptor beta chains below were found in one sample sequenced in a study of T cells in Graves' hyperthyroidism and ophthalmopathy. Amplification of TCR beta CDR3 regions used RNA as the template. RT-PCR in the first round (using the HTBI primer set) targeted the TCR CDR3. TCRdb redid the calling of the multiplex PCR reads with MiXCR, one entry per CDR3 protein. The table lists 600,000 to 800,000 distinct CDR3 sequences, under 45% of them singletons, with roughly 30% in the top ten. Sequencing was done on a sample of blood. The receptors were gathered from a middle-aged woman with Graves' hyperthyroidism.

This clonotype was observed at least ten times. J is TRBJ1-3 and V is TRBV10-2, with D hard to call. V gave up 8 bases and J gave up 0 bases, with 14 bases separating them. The germline gives CDR1 WSHSY, CDR2 SAAADI. This CDR3 has 15 amino acids. CDR3 loop: CASWSRSDSGNTIYF. CDR3 DNA sequence: TGCGCCAGCTGGTCTCGCAGTGACTCTGGAAACACCATATATTTT.

This clonotype occurred a few times. The chain carries TRBV7-2 and TRBJ2-7, with 7 bases matching TRBD2. CDR1 is SGHTA, CDR2 FQGNSA, per germline. The CDR3 extends over 16 amino acids. The V and J ends lost 5 bases and 0 bases, in that order; junction bases with no gene match: 10. As DNA, the CDR3 is TGTGCCAGCAGCCCTCGGAGCAGCGGGACCTCCTACGAGCAGTACTTC. Translated: CASSPRSSGTSYEQYF.

This clonotype was seen at least ten times. The chain combines TRBV29-1 with TRBJ1-5; D gene unclear. V was cut by 4 bases and J by 2 bases, with 12 bases left in between. The length of the CDR3 is 14 residues. Germline loops: CDR1 SQVTM, CDR2 ANQGSEA. Written as DNA, the CDR3 is TGCAGCGTTGGTTCCGGTCCAGGCAATCAGCCCCAGCATTTT. Its protein product is CSVGSGPGNQPQHF.

J is TRBJ1-2 and V is TRBV12-3 or TRBV12-4; no clear D. This CDR3 is 13 amino acids long. Trimming removed 6 bases at V and 4 bases at J, with 12 bases between. The CDR3 DNA is TGTGCCAGCAGCCCCGGGTTACGCTATGGCTACACCTTC. This codes for CASSPGLRYGYTF.

The rearrangement links TRBV10-3 to TRBJ2-5; tentatively, D is TRBD1 or TRBD2 (6 bases each). CDR1 ENHRY and CDR2 SYGVKD come from the germline V gene. Trimming removed 3 bases at V and 4 bases at J, with 18 bases between. CDR3 length equals 16 residues. The CDR3 DNA sequence: TGTGCCATCAGTGAAGGGTCGACGGGGGCCGGAGAGACCCAGTACTTC. Amino acids: CAISEGSTGAGETQYF.

A few counts support this clonotype. The chain joins TRBV10-3 to TRBJ1-6; no firm D call. Germline V CDR1 and CDR2: ENHRY, SYGVKD. The CDR3 consists of 13 residues. V dropped 5 bases and J dropped 7 bases, with 9 bases sitting between them. The CDR3 region has the DNA TGTGCCATCAGTTTTCAGCCGAATTCACCCCTCCACTTT. Translated, it gives CAISFQPNSPLHF.

This clonotype appeared a few times. The CDR3 DNA follows: TGTGCCAGCAACCCCTGGCCAGGGGCTAATGAAAAACTGTTTTTT. Translation gives CASNPWPGANEKLFF. The rearrangement joins TRBV6-5 to TRBJ1-4; tentatively, D is TRBD1 (6 bases). This CDR3 is 15 amino acids long. CDR1 MNHEY and CDR2 SVGAGI come from the germline V gene. Trimming shortened V by 7 bases and J by 3 bases, and 15 bases separated the two germline ends.

There are many counts of this clonotype. The chain employs TRBV12-3 or TRBV12-4 and TRBJ1-4; D is undetermined. The CDR3 loop spans 15 amino acids. V shed 7 bases and J shed 5 bases, with 17 bases lying between them. The CDR3 protein is CASTLLRGDNEKLFF. The CDR3 DNA follows: TGTGCCAGCACCCTTCTCCGGGGTGACAATGAAAAACTGTTTTTT.

This clonotype was recorded at least ten times. The chain carries TRBV10-3 and TRBJ1-1, with a weak D call TRBD1 (6 bases). This CDR3 region has 14 residues. The V end was cut by 10 bases, the J end by 5 bases, with 20 bases between. From germline, CDR1 is ENHRY and CDR2 SYGVKD. The CDR3 is CATLQQGERTEAFF. The CDR3, as DNA: TGTGCCACCTTGCAACAGGGAGAAAGAACTGAAGCTTTCTTT.

This clonotype was recorded a few times. In DNA, the CDR3 is TGTGCCAGAGCGGGAGGGCCTGAGGAGACCCAGTACTTC. It yields the protein CARAGGPEETQYF. The V and J genes are TRBV5-4 and TRBJ2-5, with TRBD2 matching over 10 bases. The CDR3 runs to 13 residues. Germline V CDR1 and CDR2: SGHNT, YYREEE (reference sequence). The ends lost 8 bases at V and 5 bases at J; junction bases unmatched: 6.

In this sample, this clonotype turned up a few times. The V gene is TRBV12-3 or TRBV12-4, the J gene TRBJ1-3; D not certain. Trimming took 3 bases from V and 0 from J, leaving 9 bases between them. CDR3 length equals 15 residues. CDR3 protein: CASSLPGFSGNTIYF. CDR3 nucleotide sequence: TGTGCCAGCAGTTTGCCCGGGTTCTCTGGAAACACCATATATTTT.

This clonotype occurred a few times. This chain uses TRBV2 with TRBJ2-2; D is unresolved. The CDR3 covers 13 residues. The germline V and J ends were trimmed by 5 bases and 5 bases, with 9 bases remaining between them. Germline V gene data show CDR1 as SNHLY and CDR2 as FYNNEI. The CDR3 protein is CASSFRSTGELFF. The CDR3 nucleotides are TGTGCCAGCAGTTTTAGGTCTACCGGGGAGCTGTTTTTT.